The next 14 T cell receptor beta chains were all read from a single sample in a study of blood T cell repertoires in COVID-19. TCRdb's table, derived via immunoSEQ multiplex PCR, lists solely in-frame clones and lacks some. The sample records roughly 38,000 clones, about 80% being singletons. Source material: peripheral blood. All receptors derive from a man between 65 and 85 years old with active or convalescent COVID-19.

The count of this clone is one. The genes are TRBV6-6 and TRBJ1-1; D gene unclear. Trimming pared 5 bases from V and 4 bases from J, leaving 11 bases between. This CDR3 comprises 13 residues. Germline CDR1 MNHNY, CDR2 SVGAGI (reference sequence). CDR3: CASSPGGFTEAFF. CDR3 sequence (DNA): TGTGCCAGCAGTCCCGGAGGGTTCACTGAAGCTTTCTTT.

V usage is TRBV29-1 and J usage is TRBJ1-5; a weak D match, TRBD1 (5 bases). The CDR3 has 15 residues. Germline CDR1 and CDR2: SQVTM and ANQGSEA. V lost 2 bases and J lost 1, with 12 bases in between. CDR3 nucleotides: TGCAGCGTTGAATTTGGGCCAGGGAGCAATCAGCCCCAGCATTTT. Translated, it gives CSVEFGPGSNQPQHF.

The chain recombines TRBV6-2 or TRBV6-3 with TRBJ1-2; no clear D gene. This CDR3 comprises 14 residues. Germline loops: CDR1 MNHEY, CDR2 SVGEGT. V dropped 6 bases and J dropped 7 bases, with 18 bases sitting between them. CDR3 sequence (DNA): TGTGCCAGCAGCCACCCTTTAGAGCGGCTTGGCTACACCTTC. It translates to CASSHPLERLGYTF.

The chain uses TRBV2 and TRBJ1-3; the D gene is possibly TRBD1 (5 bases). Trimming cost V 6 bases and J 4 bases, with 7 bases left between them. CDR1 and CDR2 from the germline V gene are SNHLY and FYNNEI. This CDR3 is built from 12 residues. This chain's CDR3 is CASRQGGNTIYF. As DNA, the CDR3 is TGTGCCAGCAGGCAGGGAGGAAACACCATATATTTT. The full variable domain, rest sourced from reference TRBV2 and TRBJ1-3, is EPEVTQTPSHQVTQMGQEVILRCVPISNHLYFYWYRQILGQKVEFLVSFYNNEISEKSEIFDDQFSVERPDGSNFTLKIRSTKLEDSAMYFCASRQGGNTIYFGEGSWLTVV.

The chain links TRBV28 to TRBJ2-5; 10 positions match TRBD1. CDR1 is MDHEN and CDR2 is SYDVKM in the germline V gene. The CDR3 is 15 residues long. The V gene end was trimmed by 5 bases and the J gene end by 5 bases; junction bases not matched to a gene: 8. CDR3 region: CASSLRQGAYETQYF. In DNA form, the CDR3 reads TGTGCCAGCAGTCTTAGACAGGGGGCGTACGAGACCCAGTACTTC.

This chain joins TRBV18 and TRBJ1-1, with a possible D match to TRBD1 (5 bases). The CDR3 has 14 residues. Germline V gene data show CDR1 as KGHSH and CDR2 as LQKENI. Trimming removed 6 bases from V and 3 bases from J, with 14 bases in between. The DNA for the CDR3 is TGTGCCAGCTCGCCCGGTTTAGGGGACACTGAAGCTTTCTTT. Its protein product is CASSPGLGDTEAFF.

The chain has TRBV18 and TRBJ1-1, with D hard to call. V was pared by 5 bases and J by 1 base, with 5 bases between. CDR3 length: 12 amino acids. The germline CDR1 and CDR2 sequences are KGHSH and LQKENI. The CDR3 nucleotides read TGTGCCAGCTCAGAAGCGAACACTGAAGCTTTCTTT. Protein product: CASSEANTEAFF.

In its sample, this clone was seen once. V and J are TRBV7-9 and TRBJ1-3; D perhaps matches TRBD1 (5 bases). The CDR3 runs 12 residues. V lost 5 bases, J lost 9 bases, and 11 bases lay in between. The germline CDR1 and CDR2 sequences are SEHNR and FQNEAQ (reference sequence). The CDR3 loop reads CASSDGGGTIYF. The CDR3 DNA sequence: TGTGCCAGCAGCGACGGGGGTGGCACCATATATTTT.

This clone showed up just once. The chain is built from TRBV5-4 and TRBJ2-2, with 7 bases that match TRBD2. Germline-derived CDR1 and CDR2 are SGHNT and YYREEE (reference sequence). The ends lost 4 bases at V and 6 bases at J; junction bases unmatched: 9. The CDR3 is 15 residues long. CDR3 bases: TGTGCCAGCAGCATACAATGGGGGGGAGCCGGGGAGCTGTTTTTT. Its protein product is CASSIQWGGAGELFF. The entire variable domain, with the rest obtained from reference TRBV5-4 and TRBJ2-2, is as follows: ETGVTQSPTHLIKTRGQQVTLRCSSQSGHNTVSWYQQALGQGPQFIFQYYREEENGRGNFPPRFSGLQFPNYSSELNVNALELDDSALYLCASSIQWGGAGELFFGEGSRLTVL.

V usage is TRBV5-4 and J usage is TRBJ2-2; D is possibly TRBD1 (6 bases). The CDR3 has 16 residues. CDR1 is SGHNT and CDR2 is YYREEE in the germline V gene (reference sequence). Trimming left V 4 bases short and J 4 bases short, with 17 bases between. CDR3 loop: CASSRLTGTGTGELFF. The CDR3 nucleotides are TGTGCCAGCAGCCGGCTCACAGGGACGGGCACCGGGGAGCTGTTTTTT.

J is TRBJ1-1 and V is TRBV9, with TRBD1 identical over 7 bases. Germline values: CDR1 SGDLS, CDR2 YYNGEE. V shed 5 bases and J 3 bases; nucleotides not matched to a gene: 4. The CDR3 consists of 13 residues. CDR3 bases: TGTGCCAGCAGTCCACAGGGGTACACTGAAGCTTTCTTT. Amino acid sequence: CASSPQGYTEAFF.

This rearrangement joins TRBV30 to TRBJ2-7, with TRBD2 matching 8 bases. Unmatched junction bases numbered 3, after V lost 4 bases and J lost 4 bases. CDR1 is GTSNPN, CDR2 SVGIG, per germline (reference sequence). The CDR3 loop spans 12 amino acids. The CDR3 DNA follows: TGTGCCTGGATTCGGGGGGGATACGAGCAGTACTTC. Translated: CAWIRGGYEQYF. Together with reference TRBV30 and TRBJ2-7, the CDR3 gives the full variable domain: SQTIHQWPATLVQPVGSPLSLECTVEGTSNPNLYWYRQAAGRGLQLLFYSVGIGQISSEVPQNLSASRPQDRQFILSSKKLLLSDSGFYLCAWIRGGYEQYFGPGTRLTVT.

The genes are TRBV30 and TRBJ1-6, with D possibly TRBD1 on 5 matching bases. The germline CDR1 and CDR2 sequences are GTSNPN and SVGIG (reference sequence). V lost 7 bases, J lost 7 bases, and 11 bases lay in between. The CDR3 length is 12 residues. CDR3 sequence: CASSRQNSPLHF. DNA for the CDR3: TGTGCCTCCTCACGACAGAATTCACCCCTCCACTTT.

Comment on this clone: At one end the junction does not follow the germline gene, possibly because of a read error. The CDR3 DNA is TGTGCCAGCAGTTTAGACAGGGGGCACGAAAAACTGTTTTTT. Its translation: CASSLDRGHEKLFF. V is TRBV7-2 and J is TRBJ1-4; TRBD1 agrees at 10 bases. This CDR3 contains 14 residues. Germline V CDR1 and CDR2: SGHTA, FQGNSA.